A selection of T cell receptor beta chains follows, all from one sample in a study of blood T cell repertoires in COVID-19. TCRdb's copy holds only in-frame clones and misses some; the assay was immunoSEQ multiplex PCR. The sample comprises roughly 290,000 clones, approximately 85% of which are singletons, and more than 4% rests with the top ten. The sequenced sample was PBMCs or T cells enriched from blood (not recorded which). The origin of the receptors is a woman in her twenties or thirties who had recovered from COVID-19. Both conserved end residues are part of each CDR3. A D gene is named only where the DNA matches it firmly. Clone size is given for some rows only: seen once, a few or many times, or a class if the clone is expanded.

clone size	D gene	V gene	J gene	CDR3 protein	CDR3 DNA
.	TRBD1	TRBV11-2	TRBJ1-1	CASSLGQGRNTEAFF	TGTGCCAGCAGCCTCGGACAGGGAAGAAACACTGAAGCTTTCTTT
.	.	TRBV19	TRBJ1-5	CASSIFEAGNQPQHF	TGTGCCAGTAGTATATTTGAGGCCGGCAATCAGCCCCAGCATTTT
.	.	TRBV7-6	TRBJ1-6	CASSLGDRKNSPLHF	TGTGCCAGCAGCTTAGGAGACAGGAAGAATTCACCCCTCCACTTT
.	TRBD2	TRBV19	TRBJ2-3	CASSRLAGAGLIDTQYF	TGTGCCAGTAGCCGACTAGCGGGAGCGGGATTGATAGATACGCAGTATTTT
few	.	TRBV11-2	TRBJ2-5	CASSSLLADQETQYF	TGTGCCAGCAGCTCGCTACTAGCAGATCAAGAGACCCAGTACTTC
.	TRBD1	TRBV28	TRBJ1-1	CASSLDRGRGNTEAFF	TGTGCCAGCAGTCTTGACAGGGGGCGCGGGAACACTGAAGCTTTCTTT
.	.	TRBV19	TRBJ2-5	CASSKDSPGIQETQYF	TGTGCCAGTAGTAAGGACTCACCCGGCATACAAGAGACCCAGTACTTC
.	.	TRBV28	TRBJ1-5	CASSRGYSNQPQHF	TGTGCCAGCAGTCGGGGGTATAGCAATCAGCCCCAGCATTTT
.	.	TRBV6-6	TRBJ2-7	CASSPPGVREQYF	TGTGCCAGCAGTCCGCCGGGGGTACGGGAGCAGTACTTC
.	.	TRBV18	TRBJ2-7	CASSPGGTYEQYF	TGTGCCAGCTCACCCGGCGGCACCTACGAGCAGTACTTC
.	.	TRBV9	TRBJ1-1	CASSALGGRTFF	TGTGCCAGCAGCGCGCTAGGGGGTCGGACTTTCTTT
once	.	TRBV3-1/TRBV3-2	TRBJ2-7	CASSSTGYEQYF	TGTGCCAGCAGCTCCACAGGGTACGAGCAGTACTTC
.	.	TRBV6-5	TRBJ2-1	CASSYLQGGKGEQFF	TGTGCCAGCAGTTACCTACAGGGAGGGAAGGGTGAGCAGTTCTTC
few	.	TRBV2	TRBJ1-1	CATTMTAMNTEAFF	TGTGCCACCACCATGACAGCCATGAACACTGAAGCTTTCTTT
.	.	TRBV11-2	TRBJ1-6	CASSLRQENSPLHF	TGTGCCAGCAGCTTAAGACAGGAAAATTCACCCCTCCACTTT
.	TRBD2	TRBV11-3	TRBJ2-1	CASSLIAGLDNEQFF	TGTGCCAGCAGCTTGATAGCGGGGTTGGACAATGAGCAGTTCTTC
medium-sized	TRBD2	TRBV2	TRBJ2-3	CASTSGRVLPDTQYF	TGTGCCAGCACGAGCGGGAGAGTCTTACCAGATACGCAGTATTTT
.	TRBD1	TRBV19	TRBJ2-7	CASSTARGRGFYEQYF	TGTGCCAGTAGTACCGCCCGCGGCAGGGGGTTTTACGAGCAGTACTTC
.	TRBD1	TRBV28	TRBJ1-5	CASKTGRQPQHF	TGTGCCAGCAAGACAGGGAGGCAGCCCCAGCATTTT
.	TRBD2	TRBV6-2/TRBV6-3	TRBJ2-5	CASSLWTSMETQYF	TGTGCCAGCAGTTTATGGACTAGCATGGAGACCCAGTACTTC
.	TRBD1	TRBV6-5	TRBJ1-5	CASSYSVTGGNQPQHF	TGTGCCAGCAGTTACTCGGTGACAGGGGGGAATCAGCCCCAGCATTTT
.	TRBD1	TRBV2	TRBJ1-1	CASRDRTGNTEAFF	TGTGCCAGCAGAGACCGGACAGGGAACACTGAAGCTTTCTTT
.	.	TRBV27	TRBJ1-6	CASSITFQTPNSPLHF	TGTGCCAGCAGTATAACTTTTCAAACCCCAAATTCACCCCTCCACTTT
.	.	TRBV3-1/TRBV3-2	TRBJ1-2	CASSQEGRGYTF	TGTGCCAGCAGCCAAGAAGGGAGAGGCTACACCTTC
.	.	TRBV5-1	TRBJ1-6	CASSRGLDNSPLHF	TGCGCCAGCAGCAGGGGACTGGATAATTCACCCCTCCACTTT
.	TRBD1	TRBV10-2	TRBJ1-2	CASRRPGQAYGYTF	TGCGCCAGCAGGAGACCGGGACAGGCCTATGGCTACACCTTC
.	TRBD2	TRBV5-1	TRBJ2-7	CASSFTSGIYEQYF	TGCGCCAGCAGCTTCACTAGCGGAATATACGAGCAGTACTTC
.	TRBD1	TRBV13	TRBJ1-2	CASSLEGGGGYTF	TGTGCCAGCAGCTTAGAAGGGGGCGGTGGCTACACCTTC
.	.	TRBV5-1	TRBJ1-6	CASSPADFYNSPLHF	TGCGCCAGCAGCCCCGCGGACTTCTATAATTCACCCCTCCACTTT
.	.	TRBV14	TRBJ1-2	CASSQIHLGGYTF	TGTGCCAGCAGCCAAATACATCTAGGTGGCTACACCTTC
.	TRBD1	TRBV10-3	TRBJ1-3	CAIYSQGGFGNTIYF	TGTGCCATCTACTCGCAGGGGGGATTTGGAAACACCATATATTTT
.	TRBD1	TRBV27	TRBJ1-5	CASSSGTGGNQPQHF	TGTGCCAGCAGTTCCGGGACAGGGGGCAATCAGCCCCAGCATTTT
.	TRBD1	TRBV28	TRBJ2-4	CASITYRGGKNIQYF	TGTGCCAGCATCACTTACAGGGGTGGCAAAAACATTCAGTACTTC
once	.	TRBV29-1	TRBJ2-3	CSVDRFSERDTQYF	TGCAGCGTTGACCGTTTTAGCGAGAGAGATACGCAGTATTTT
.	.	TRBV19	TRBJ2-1	CASSIDPSGNNEQFF	TGTGCCAGTAGTATAGACCCCTCTGGCAACAATGAGCAGTTCTTC
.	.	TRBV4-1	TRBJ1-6	CASSPHKGPGNSPLHF	TGCGCCAGCAGCCCTCACAAGGGGCCGGGCAATTCACCCCTCCACTTT
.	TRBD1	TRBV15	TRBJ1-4	CATSDRRNEKLFF	TGTGCCACGTCGGACAGGAGAAATGAAAAACTGTTTTTT
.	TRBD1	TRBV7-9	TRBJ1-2	CASSLDAGTEYGYTF	TGTGCCAGCAGCCTCGACGCCGGGACAGAGTATGGCTACACCTTC
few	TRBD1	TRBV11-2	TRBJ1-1	CASSLVTGPNTEAFF	TGTGCCAGCAGCTTAGTGACAGGGCCGAACACTGAAGCTTTCTTT
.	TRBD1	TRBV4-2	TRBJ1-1	CASSPRDRGDLNTEAFF	TGTGCCAGCAGCCCTCGGGACAGGGGGGACCTGAACACTGAAGCTTTCTTT
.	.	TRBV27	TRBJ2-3	CASSSRGWSTDTQYF	TGTGCCAGCAGTTCTAGAGGTTGGAGCACAGATACGCAGTATTTT
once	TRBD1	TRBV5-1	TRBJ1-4	CASSRNTGGGGDEKLFF	TGCGCCAGCAGCCGTAATACAGGAGGGGGCGGAGATGAAAAACTGTTTTTT
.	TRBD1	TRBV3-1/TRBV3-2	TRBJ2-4	CASSQVGQGAGIQYF	TGTGCCAGCAGCCAAGTCGGGCAGGGGGCAGGCATTCAGTACTTC
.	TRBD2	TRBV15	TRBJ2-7	CATSRDLAEIYEQYF	TGTGCCACCAGCAGAGATCTAGCGGAGATCTACGAGCAGTACTTC
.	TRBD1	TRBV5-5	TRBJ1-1	CASSLAVFPSDRGAEAFF	TGTGCCAGCAGCTTGGCCGTTTTCCCTTCCGACAGGGGGGCTGAAGCTTTCTTT
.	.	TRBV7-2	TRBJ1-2	CASSLEGTQVLYGYTF	TGTGCCAGCAGCTTAGAGGGGACACAGGTCCTCTATGGCTACACCTTC
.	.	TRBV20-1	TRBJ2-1	CSAGGPEQFF	TGCAGTGCCGGAGGCCCAGAGCAGTTCTTC